Sequencing of this T cell receptor (beta chain) was carried out in a study of T cells in Graves' hyperthyroidism and ophthalmopathy (dated by TCRdb to about 2019). With regard to the full study: Peripheral blood was sampled at the time of initial diagnosis, prior to any treatment. For training and testing, the roughly 100 patients in the discovery cohort were randomly divided in a 7:3 ratio. In addition, the study compared T-cell repertoires in thyroid tissue and in blood from roughly six Graves' hyperthyroidism patients. The paper reports TCR Vbeta CDR3 sequencing of roughly 140 peripheral blood samples: 43 ophthalmopathy, roughly 80 hyperthyroidism and around 17 progressor patients. Prospective prediction of ophthalmopathy was tested in an independent validation cohort of approximately 18 hyperthyroidism patients and some 17 patients who later progressed to ophthalmopathy. Following sampling, methimazole starting at 30 mg daily was given to hyperthyroidism patients, and high-dose intravenous methylprednisolone was given to ophthalmopathy patients. TCR V-J signatures able to tell the groups apart were searched for in a discovery cohort of 90 to 100 patients, of whom over 40 had Graves' ophthalmopathy and about 55 had stable Graves' hyperthyroidism. The investigation overall reported the following: Sample size was not statistically predetermined, and blinding of investigators to group allocation was not performed. Most expanded thyroid clonotypes (frequency above 0.001) were also found in blood, which suggests that blood repertoires may mirror thyroid immune responses. Ophthalmopathy was separated from stable hyperthyroidism by a 13 V-J signature model, with approximately 90% sensitivity and 81% to 83% specificity obtained in cross-validation and 80%/75% obtained in testing. During validation, the model predicted progression to ophthalmopathy a median of around 7 months ahead of onset, with approximately 70% sensitivity and more than 72% specificity.

This clonotype was found many times. No cognate antigen has been identified for it. No much larger clone is present one base from it, and per-base qualities are unavailable. TCR beta CDR3 regions were amplified from RNA transcripts. For the first round of RT-PCR on the TCR CDR3, the HTBI primer set was used together with the Qiagen OneStep RT-PCR kit. The libraries were constructed in a second round of multiplex PCR and then size-selected and purified. Libraries were sequenced paired-end with 100 bp reads on an Illumina HiSeq2000. The paper's processing steps were these. SOAPnuke was used to process the raw data, with reads discarded if the reads contained adapters or uncalled bases, had a mean Phred below 15, or lacked an exact constant-primer or identifier match. COPE v1.2.5 was used to merge the high-quality paired reads, and each unique nucleotide sequence was defined as a clonotype. MiTCR v1.1 was used to align the clonotypes against IMGT TRBV, TRBD and TRBJ reference segments. The analysis included only V-J combinations with a frequency above 0.0001, which together covered approximately 99% of the repertoires. A TCS score was defined as the ratio of F50 (clonal expansion) to E x V (chaos), with BLOSUM62-based TCRdist applied between CDR3 peptides within each V-J. Welch's t-statistics and random forest reduced 514 V-J features to 13, which were used in a naive Bayes classifier (R e1071). TCRdb redid the processing of the public reads, applying fastp at Q25 and MiXCR, and retained in-frame beta chains. CDR3 protein duplicates are merged, each entry listing the most common genes and DNA. Clone size and V and J calls follow TCRdb, not the original study. This sample is represented by over 400,000 distinct CDR3 sequences; over 12% of them were singletons. Less than 15% of the sample lies in the top ten.

Ophthalmopathy patients had moderately to severely active disease, with a Clinical Activity Score of 3 or more, a NOSPECS grade of 4 or more, and a disease duration of less than 3 months. Exclusion was applied to patients with uncontrolled infections, other autoimmune diseases, pregnancy or lactation. Diagnoses relied on clinical symptoms, serum thyroxine and TRAb, thyroid ultrasound and orbital computed tomography. Ficoll-Paque density gradient centrifugation was used to isolate PBMCs from 8 to 10 ml of fresh peripheral blood. Total RNA was extracted using Trizol reagent, and RNA quality was assessed on an Agilent 2100 Bioanalyzer. The CDR3, cysteine through phenylalanine, is 13 amino acids long. Left in the record is the CDR3 DNA by itself, 39 bases read in frame from the first base. Deletion took 3 bases off V and 1 base off J, with a span of 4 bases between the germline ends.

The source is a young man with Graves' ophthalmopathy. This chain joins TRBV12-3 or TRBV12-4 to TRBJ1-5; the D gene assignment is ambiguous. What was sequenced was blood. The sequenced DNA: TGTGCCAGCAGTTTGATGAGCAATCAGCCCCAGCATTTT. This sequence encodes CASSLMSNQPQHF.